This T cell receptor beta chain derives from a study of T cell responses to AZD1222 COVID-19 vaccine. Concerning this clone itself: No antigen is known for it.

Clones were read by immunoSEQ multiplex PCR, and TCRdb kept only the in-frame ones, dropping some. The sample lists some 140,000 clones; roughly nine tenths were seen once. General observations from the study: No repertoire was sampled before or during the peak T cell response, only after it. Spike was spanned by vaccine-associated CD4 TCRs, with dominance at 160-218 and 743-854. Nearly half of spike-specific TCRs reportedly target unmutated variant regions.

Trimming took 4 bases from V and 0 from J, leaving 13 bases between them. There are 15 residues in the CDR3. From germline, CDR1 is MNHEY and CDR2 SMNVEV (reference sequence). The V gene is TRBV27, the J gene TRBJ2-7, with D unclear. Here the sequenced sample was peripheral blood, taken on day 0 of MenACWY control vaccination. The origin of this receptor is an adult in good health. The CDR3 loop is CASSYVGKSSYEQYF. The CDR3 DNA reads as TGTGCCAGCAGTTATGTGGGCAAGAGCTCCTACGAGCAGTACTTC.